This T cell receptor (beta chain) was sequenced for a study of PD-1 blockade in classical Hodgkin lymphoma. This sample's time point: cycle 4 day 1 (C4D1), after more than 5 weeks of nivolumab. Exposure to brentuximab vedotin varied, and each patient had relapsed following autologous stem cell transplantation. Purification of CD4+ T cells from thawed PBMCs was achieved by magnetic negative selection. Here immunoSEQ multiplex PCR was the method, and the copy in TCRdb shows in-frame clones only, minus some. This repertoire shows about 30,000 clones, approximately 86% found once; its top ten account for approximately 0.45%. Points from the study as a whole: Newly diagnosed patients were reported to start with lower TCR diversity than healthy donors. Newly diagnosed patients had diversity similar to the baseline diversity of complete responders.

Concerning this clone itself: As yet, its antigen is unknown.

V dropped 2 bases and J dropped 2 bases, with 11 bases sitting between them. The CDR3 has 15 residues. Germline V gives CDR1 SGHKS, CDR2 YYEKEE (reference sequence). The receptor comes from a human donor with classical Hodgkin lymphoma. The material sequenced was CD4+ T cells from blood, taken before the fourth cycle of nivolumab. The genes are TRBV5-5 and TRBJ2-1; D gene unclear. CDR3 sequence: CASSLGFRAYNEQFF. CDR3 coding DNA: TGTGCCAGCAGCTTAGGCTTTCGGGCCTACAATGAGCAGTTCTTC.